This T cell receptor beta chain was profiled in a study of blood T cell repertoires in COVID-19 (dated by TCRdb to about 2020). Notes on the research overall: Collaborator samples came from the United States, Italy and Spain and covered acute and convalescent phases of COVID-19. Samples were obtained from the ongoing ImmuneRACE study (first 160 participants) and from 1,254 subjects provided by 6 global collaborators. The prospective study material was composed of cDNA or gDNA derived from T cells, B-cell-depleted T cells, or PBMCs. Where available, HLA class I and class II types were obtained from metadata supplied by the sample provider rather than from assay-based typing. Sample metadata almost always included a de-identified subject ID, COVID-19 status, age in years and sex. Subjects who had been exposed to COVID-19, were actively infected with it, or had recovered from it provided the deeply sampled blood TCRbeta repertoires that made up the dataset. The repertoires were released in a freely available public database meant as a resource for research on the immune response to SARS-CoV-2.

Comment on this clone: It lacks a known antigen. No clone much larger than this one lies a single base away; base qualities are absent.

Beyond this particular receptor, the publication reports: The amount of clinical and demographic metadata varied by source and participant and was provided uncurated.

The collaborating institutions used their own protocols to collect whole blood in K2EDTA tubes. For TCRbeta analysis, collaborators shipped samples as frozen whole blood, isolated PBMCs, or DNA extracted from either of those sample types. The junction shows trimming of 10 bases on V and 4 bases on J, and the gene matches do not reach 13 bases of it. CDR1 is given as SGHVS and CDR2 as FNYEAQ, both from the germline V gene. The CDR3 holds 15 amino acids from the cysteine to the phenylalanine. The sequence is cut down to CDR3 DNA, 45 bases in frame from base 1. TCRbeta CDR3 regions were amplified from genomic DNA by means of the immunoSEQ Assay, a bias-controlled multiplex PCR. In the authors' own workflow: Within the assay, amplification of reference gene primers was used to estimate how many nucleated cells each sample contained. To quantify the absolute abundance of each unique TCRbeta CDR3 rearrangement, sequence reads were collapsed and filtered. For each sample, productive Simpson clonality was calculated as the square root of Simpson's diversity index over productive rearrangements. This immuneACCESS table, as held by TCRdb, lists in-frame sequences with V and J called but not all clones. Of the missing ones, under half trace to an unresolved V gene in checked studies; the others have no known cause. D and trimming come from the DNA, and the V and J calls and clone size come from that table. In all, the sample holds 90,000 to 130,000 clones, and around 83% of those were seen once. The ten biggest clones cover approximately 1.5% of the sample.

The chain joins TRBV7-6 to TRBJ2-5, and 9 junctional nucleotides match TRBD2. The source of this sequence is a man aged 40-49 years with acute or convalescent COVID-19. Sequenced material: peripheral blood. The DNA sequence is TGTGCCACTACTGGGACTAGCCTAGCAGCAGAGACCCAGTACTTC. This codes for CATTGTSLAAETQYF.